The source of this T cell receptor (beta chain) is a study of blood T cell repertoires in COVID-19. The overall study: Some COVID-19 samples were acute and others convalescent; all came from the United States, Italy and Spain.

V was shortened by 4 bases and J by 0 bases, with 10 bases between the two germline ends. The CDR3 is 15 residues long. CDR1 and CDR2 (germline): KGHSH, LQKENI. The method was immunoSEQ multiplex PCR; TCRdb's version includes in-frame clones alone and lacks a portion of them. The data contain approximately 170,000 clones, more than 75% of them seen just once; the ten biggest clones take up roughly a sixth. In its sample, this clone was seen a few times. Sequencing used peripheral blood. The clonotype comes from a man in his 60s with active or convalescent COVID-19. This chain uses TRBV18 with TRBJ1-5, with D possibly being TRBD1 (6 bases). This chain's CDR3 is CASSLDSFSNQPQHF. The DNA for the CDR3 is TGTGCCAGCTCACTGGACAGTTTTAGCAATCAGCCCCAGCATTTT.